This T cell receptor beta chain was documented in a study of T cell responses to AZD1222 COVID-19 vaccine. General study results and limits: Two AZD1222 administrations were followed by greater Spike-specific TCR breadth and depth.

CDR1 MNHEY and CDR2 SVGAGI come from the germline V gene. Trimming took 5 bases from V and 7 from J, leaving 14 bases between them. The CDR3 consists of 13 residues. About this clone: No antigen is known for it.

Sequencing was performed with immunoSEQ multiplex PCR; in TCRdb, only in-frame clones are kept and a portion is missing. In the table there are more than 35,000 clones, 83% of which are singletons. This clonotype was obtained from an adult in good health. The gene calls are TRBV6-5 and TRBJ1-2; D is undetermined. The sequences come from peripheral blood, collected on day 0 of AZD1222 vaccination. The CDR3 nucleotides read TGTGCCAGCAGTAAATCCCGGTGGGGTGGCTACACCTTC. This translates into CASSKSRWGGYTF.